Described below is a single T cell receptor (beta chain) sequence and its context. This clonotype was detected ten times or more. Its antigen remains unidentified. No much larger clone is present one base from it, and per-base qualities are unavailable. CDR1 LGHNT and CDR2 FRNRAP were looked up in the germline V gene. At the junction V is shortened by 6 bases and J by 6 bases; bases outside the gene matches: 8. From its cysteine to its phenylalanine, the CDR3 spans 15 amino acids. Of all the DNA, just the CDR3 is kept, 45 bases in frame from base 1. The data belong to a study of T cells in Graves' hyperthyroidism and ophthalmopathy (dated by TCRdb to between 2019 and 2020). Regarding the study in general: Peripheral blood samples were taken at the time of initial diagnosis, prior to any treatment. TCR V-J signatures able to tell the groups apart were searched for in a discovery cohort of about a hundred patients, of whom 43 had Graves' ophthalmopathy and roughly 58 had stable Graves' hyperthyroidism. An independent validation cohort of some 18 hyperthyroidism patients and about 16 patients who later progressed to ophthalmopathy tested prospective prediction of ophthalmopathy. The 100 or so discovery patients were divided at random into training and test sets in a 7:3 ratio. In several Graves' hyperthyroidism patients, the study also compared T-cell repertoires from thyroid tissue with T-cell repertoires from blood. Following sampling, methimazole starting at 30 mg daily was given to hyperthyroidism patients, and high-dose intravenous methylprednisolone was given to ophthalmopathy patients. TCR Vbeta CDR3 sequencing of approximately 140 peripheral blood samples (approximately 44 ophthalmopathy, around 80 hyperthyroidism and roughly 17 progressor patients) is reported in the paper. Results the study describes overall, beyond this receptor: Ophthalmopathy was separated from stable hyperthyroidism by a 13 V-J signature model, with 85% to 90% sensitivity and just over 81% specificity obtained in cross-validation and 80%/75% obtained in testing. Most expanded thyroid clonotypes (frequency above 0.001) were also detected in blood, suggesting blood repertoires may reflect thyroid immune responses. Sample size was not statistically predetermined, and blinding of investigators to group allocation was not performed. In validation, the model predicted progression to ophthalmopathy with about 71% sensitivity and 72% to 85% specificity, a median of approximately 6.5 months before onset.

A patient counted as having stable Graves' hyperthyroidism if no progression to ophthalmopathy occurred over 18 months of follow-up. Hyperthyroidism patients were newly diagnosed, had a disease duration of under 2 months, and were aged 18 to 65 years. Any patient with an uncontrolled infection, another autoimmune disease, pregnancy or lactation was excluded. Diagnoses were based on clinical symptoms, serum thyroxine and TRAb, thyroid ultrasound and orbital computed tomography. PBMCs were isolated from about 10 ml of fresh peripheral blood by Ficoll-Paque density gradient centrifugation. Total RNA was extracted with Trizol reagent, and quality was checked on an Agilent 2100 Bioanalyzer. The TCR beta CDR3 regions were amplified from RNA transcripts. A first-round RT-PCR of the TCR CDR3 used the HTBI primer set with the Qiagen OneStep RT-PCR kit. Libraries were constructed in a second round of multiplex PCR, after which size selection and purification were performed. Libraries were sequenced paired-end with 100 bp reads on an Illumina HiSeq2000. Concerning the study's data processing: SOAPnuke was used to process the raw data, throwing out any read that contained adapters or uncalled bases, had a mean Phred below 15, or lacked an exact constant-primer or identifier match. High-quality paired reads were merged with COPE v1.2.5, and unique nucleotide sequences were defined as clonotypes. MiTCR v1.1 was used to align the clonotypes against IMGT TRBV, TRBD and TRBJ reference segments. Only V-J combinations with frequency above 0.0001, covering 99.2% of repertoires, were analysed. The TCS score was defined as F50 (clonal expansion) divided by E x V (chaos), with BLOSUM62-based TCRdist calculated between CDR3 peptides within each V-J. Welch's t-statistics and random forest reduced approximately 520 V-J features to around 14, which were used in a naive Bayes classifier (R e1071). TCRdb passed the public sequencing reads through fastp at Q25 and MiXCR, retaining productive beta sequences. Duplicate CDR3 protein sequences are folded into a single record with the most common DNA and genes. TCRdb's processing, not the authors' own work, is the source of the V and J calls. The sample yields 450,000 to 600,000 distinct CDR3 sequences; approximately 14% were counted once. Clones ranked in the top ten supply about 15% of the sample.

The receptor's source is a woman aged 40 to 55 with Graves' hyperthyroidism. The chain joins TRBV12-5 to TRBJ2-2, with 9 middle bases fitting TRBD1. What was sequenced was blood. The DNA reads TGTGCTAGTGGGCCCGGGACAGGGTATGCCGGGGAGCTGTTTTTT. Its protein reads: CASGPGTGYAGELFF. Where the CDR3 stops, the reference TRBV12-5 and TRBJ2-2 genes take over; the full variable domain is DARVTQTPRHKVTEMGQEVTMRCQPILGHNTVFWYRQTMMQGLELLAYFRNRAPLDDSGMPKDRFSAEMPDATLATLKIQPSEPRDSAVYFCASGPGTGYAGELFFGEGSRLTVL.